This TCR beta chain was captured in a study of CD8 T cells in ankylosing spondylitis. Study-level points and caveats: Disease-linked clones displayed a CD8+ phenotype and appeared relatively rarely in peripheral blood. Disease-linked clones reportedly showed significant enrichment in matched ankylosing spondylitis synovial fluid.

By quantitative 5'-RACE with molecular barcodes, the TCR beta libraries were made. TCRdb itself ran the 5' RACE reads through MiXCR, one entry per CDR3 protein. The data hold approximately 240,000 distinct CDR3 sequences, with roughly a quarter observed a single time. This clonotype was counted at least ten times. Its antigen is currently unknown. CDR3 length equals 13 residues. CDR1 and CDR2 (germline): DFQATT, SNEGSKA (reference sequence). Deletions cut 1 base from V and 5 bases from J, with 11 bases between. Material: blood, either unsorted or a sorted T cell fraction (not recorded which). This sequence joins TRBV20-1 and TRBJ1-2, with a weak D call TRBD1 (6 bases). The sequence derives from a male donor with ankylosing spondylitis or in good health (not recorded which). The CDR3 reads CSARGTGSYGYTF. In DNA, the CDR3 is TGCAGTGCTAGAGGCACAGGGTCTTATGGCTACACCTTC.